A selection of T cell receptor beta chains follows, all from one sample in a study of human CD8 memory T cell subsets. TCRdb reprocessed the 5' RACE reads and stores each CDR3 protein as one record, lacking DNA. This listing includes 6,500 to 10,000 distinct CDR3 sequences. The sample was CD8+ T cells from PBMCs. These receptors were collected from a human donor in good health. CDR3s include the opening cysteine and the closing phenylalanine or tryptophan. Clone size appears in some rows only: once, few, many, or a class for an expanded clone.

TRBV12-3/TRBV12-4,TRBJ1-1,medium-sized,CASSLGGPNTEAFF
TRBV30,TRBJ2-4,-,CAWSVGVAPKNIQYF
TRBV5-5,TRBJ2-5,-,CASSLVGRGEETQYF
TRBV29-1,TRBJ2-4,medium-sized,CSVVFVNVDIQYF
TRBV28,TRBJ1-1,-,CASSIPGPRSRSTEAFF
TRBV27,TRBJ2-7,-,CASSLKRGGYEQYF
TRBV12-3/TRBV12-4,TRBJ1-5,-,CASSFSRGDPSQHF
TRBV28,TRBJ1-6,medium-sized,CASGDNSPLHF
TRBV24-1,TRBJ2-2,-,CATSDRGGDTGELFF
TRBV9,TRBJ2-2,-,CASRDSKAGTGSTGELFF
TRBV13,TRBJ2-1,-,CASSQGLGSDEQFF
TRBV7-2,TRBJ2-3,-,CASSIGPRPTDTQYF
TRBV28,TRBJ2-5,-,CASSLLTGLETQYF
TRBV7-8,TRBJ2-2,-,CASSKALAGRGSGELFF
TRBV27,TRBJ1-5,medium-sized,CASSPGLQTQPQHF
TRBV29-1,TRBJ1-1,-,CSVRTADTEAFF
TRBV7-8,TRBJ2-7,-,CASSQDTENYYEQYF
TRBV6-2/TRBV6-3,TRBJ2-1,-,CASSPSSGGNEQFF
TRBV5-1,TRBJ2-2,-,CASSLAGGTGELFF
TRBV9,TRBJ2-7,-,CASSPGKAYEQYF
TRBV12-3/TRBV12-4,TRBJ1-3,-,CASSFSGLRPGNTIYF
TRBV20-1,TRBJ2-3,medium-sized,CSARVPWDRESVNTQYF
TRBV27,TRBJ2-5,medium-sized,CASSFQEGETQYF
TRBV6-5,TRBJ2-1,medium-sized,CASSYGRVNEQFF
TRBV29-1,TRBJ2-7,-,CSVEDDQGVDGYEQYF
TRBV6-1,TRBJ2-1,medium-sized,CASSGRGIPYNEQFF
TRBV20-1,TRBJ1-1,medium-sized,CSAPVTGGLTEAFF
TRBV7-9,TRBJ1-2,-,CASSLASAYGYTF
TRBV19,TRBJ1-6,-,CASSISRTGNNSPLHF
TRBV29-1,TRBJ2-1,medium-sized,CSVVRQGAGDEQFF
TRBV15,TRBJ2-7,-,CATSGGTGFSYEQYF
TRBV19,TRBJ2-3,-,CASSQRTGISTDTQYF
TRBV7-6,TRBJ1-1,medium-sized,CASSLGTGEDTEAFF
TRBV15,TRBJ1-6,-,CATSRDLGQGDSPLHF
TRBV7-6,TRBJ2-1,-,CASMRDRGTHEQFF
TRBV12-3/TRBV12-4,TRBJ1-6,medium-sized,CASSPPGHPGNSPLHF
TRBV29-1,TRBJ2-7,medium-sized,CSVEAPSSPFNSYEQYF